This TCR beta chain was captured in a study of molecular identifiers for immune sequencing clone quantification. At the level of the study: In replicates, RNA from roughly 21,000 or 96,000 naive CD8 cells was divided five ways and four parts were sequenced. Study-wide results and limits: Identical TCR molecules sharing a barcode could underestimate highly expanded clone sizes.

A few counts support this clonotype. Its antigen remains unknown. A read error may produce the germline difference seen at one junction end. The CDR3 covers 13 residues. Germline V gives CDR1 SSHAT, CDR2 FNYEAQ (reference sequence). As previously described, bulk TCR libraries were made using listed TCR primers. TCRdb re-derived calls from the PCR reads in MiXCR, one entry per CDR3 protein. This table holds approximately 590,000 distinct CDR3 sequences, about 25% found once. The source material was naive CD8+ T cells from blood, with Jurkat cell RNA spiked in. Documented subset: FACS-sorted CD8+CD4-CCR7+CD45RA+ naive T cells. The chain uses TRBV7-7 and TRBJ1-4, with D uncertain. The receptor's source is a human donor in good health. Some libraries in this study had Jurkat cell RNA spiked in. The chain's CDR3 is CASSLAFGEKLFF. The CDR3 nucleotides are TGTGCTAGCAGCTTAGCGTTTGGGGAAAAACTGTTTTTT.